Below, 32 T cell receptor beta chains from the same sample are listed, as sequenced in a study of T cell responses to AZD1222 COVID-19 vaccine. Generated by immunoSEQ multiplex PCR, the TCRdb table keeps only in-frame clones and is missing some. The data contain about 140,000 clones, around nine tenths of them singletons. The starting material was peripheral blood, obtained on day 0 of AZD1222 vaccination. The receptors originated from an adult in good health.

The chain links TRBV27 to TRBJ2-1; D possibly corresponds to TRBD2 (5 bases). Germline V gene lookup returns CDR1 MNHEY and CDR2 SMNVEV (reference sequence). The CDR3 is made up of 16 amino acids. Trimming cost V 2 bases and J 0 bases, with 11 bases left between them. This CDR3 reads CASSLERSSSYNEQFF. DNA for the CDR3: TGTGCCAGCAGTTTAGAGCGGTCCAGCTCCTACAATGAGCAGTTCTTC.

The chain is built from TRBV7-6 and TRBJ1-4; 8 bases match TRBD1. The CDR3 length is 15 residues. Germline lookup yields CDR1 SGHVS and CDR2 FNYEAQ. The V segment lost 5 bases and the J segment 7 bases; nucleotides outside the gene matches: 9. CDR3 bases: TGTGCCAGCAGCCGCACCCGACAGGGGTCTGAAAAACTGTTTTTT. Protein product: CASSRTRQGSEKLFF.

As DNA, the CDR3 is TGTGCCAGCAGACCAAGCTCTGGGGGTTTGAACTATGGCTACACCTTC. Its translation is CASRPSSGGLNYGYTF. The V and J genes are TRBV13 and TRBJ1-2; maybe TRBD1 (5 bases). The CDR3 runs to 16 residues. CDR1 PRHDT and CDR2 FYEKMQ come from the germline V gene (reference sequence). Between the trimmed V and J ends, which lost 6 bases and 2 bases, there was a span of 19 bases.

The genes are TRBV6-2 or TRBV6-3 and TRBJ1-4; D gene unclear. Germline CDR1 reads MNHEY; CDR2 reads SVGEGT. The CDR3 is made up of 15 amino acids. V lost 6 bases and J 6 bases, leaving 17 bases between the germline ends. The DNA of the CDR3 is TGTGCCAGCAGCTTCGACGGTCTGTGGTATGAAAAACTGTTTTTT. Amino acids: CASSFDGLWYEKLFF.

The rearrangement links TRBV6-5 to TRBJ2-1; D possibly corresponds to TRBD1 (6 bases). The CDR3 covers 14 residues. Germline lookup yields CDR1 MNHEY and CDR2 SVGAGI. Trimming took 6 bases from V and 0 from J, leaving 9 bases between them. The CDR3 loop reads CASRDRSSYNEQFF. The CDR3 DNA reads as TGTGCCAGCAGGGACAGAAGCTCCTACAATGAGCAGTTCTTC.

This chain joins TRBV5-4 and TRBJ2-7, with TRBD1 matching over 8 bases. Germline CDR1 SGHNT, CDR2 YYREEE (reference sequence). V shed 0 bases, J shed 3 bases, and the junction held 5 bases outside the gene matches. The CDR3 sequence is 15 residues long. The CDR3 here is CASSLGSGQGYEQYF. CDR3 DNA sequence: TGTGCCAGCAGCTTGGGGTCCGGACAGGGCTACGAGCAGTACTTC.

The chain recombines TRBV2 with TRBJ1-5; TRBD1 agrees at 10 bases. The V and J ends lost 6 bases and 4 bases, in that order; junction bases with no gene match: 6. Germline CDR1 is SNHLY and CDR2 is FYNNEI. The CDR3 has 15 residues. The CDR3 loop is CASRGDRGNNQPQHF. The CDR3 DNA sequence: TGTGCCAGCAGGGGGGACAGGGGCAATAATCAGCCCCAGCATTTT.

The V call is TRBV4-1, the J call TRBJ1-4; the D gene is possibly TRBD1 (6 bases). This CDR3 comprises 15 residues. V was cut by 4 bases and J by 7 bases, with 16 bases left in between. CDR1 is MGHRA, CDR2 YSYEKL, per germline. The CDR3 loop reads CASSPRGDEGEKLFF. In DNA, the CDR3 is TGCGCCAGCAGCCCCAGGGGTGATGAGGGTGAAAAACTGTTTTTT.

This clone was picked up one time. The chain uses TRBV15 and TRBJ2-7; 8 bases map to TRBD1. Germline-derived CDR1 and CDR2 are LNHNV and YYDKDF (reference sequence). With 7 bases clipped from V and 4 bases from J, the junction kept 12 bases outside the gene matches. This CDR3 region has 15 residues. The CDR3, as DNA: TGTGCCACCACACCAATCGGCAGGGGGCCATACGAGCAGTACTTC. It encodes CATTPIGRGPYEQYF.

The genes are TRBV6-2 or TRBV6-3 and TRBJ1-2; 9 positions match TRBD1. J was trimmed by 5 bases and V by 5 bases; bases with no gene match: 9. Germline loops: CDR1 MNHEY, CDR2 SVGEGT. The CDR3 runs 15 residues. The CDR3 spells CASSKAGTGMYGYTF. The DNA of the CDR3 is TGTGCCAGCAGTAAAGCCGGGACAGGGATGTATGGCTACACCTTC.

This clone was observed once. The V and J genes are TRBV7-3 and TRBJ2-3, with a weak D call TRBD2 (5 bases). The CDR3 contains 15 residues. Per germline, CDR1 SGHTA and CDR2 FQGTGA. V lost 5 bases to trimming and J lost 0 bases, with 12 bases between them. In DNA form, the CDR3 reads TGTGCCAGCAGCGACCTTGGACTTAGCACAGATACGCAGTATTTT. Protein: CASSDLGLSTDTQYF.

The rearrangement joins TRBV7-2 to TRBJ1-6; D uncertain. The V and J ends lost 5 bases and 7 bases respectively, with 12 bases between them. The V gene's germline CDR1 is SGHTA and CDR2 FQGNSA. The CDR3 consists of 14 residues. The CDR3 loop reads CASSARGNNSPLHF. CDR3 DNA sequence: TGTGCCAGCAGCGCCCGCGGTAACAATTCACCCCTCCACTTT.

The J gene is TRBJ2-1, the V gene TRBV2; no clear D gene. Trimming removed 3 bases at V and 12 bases at J, with 12 bases between. CDR3 length equals 12 residues. Per germline, CDR1 SNHLY and CDR2 FYNNEI. CDR3 coding DNA: TGTGCCAGCAGTGACACAATGGTTGGGCAGTTCTTC. This codes for CASSDTMVGQFF.

V is TRBV19 and J is TRBJ2-2; D gene unclear. The CDR3 is 12 amino acids. CDR1 is LNHDA, CDR2 SQIVND, per germline (reference sequence). V dropped 6 bases and J dropped 1 base, with 3 bases sitting between them. Here the CDR3 reads CASSQNTGELFF. DNA of the CDR3: TGTGCCAGTAGCCAGAACACCGGGGAGCTGTTTTTT.

The rearrangement links TRBV6-2 or TRBV6-3 to TRBJ2-7; 7 nucleotides agree with TRBD1. This CDR3 region has 17 residues. Germline V lookup: CDR1 MNHEY, CDR2 SVGEGT. V lost 0 bases, J lost 5 bases, and 13 bases stayed unmatched. CDR3 loop: CASSYSRQDRVNHEQYF. In DNA, the CDR3 is TGTGCCAGCAGTTACTCGAGGCAAGACAGGGTAAACCACGAGCAGTACTTC.

V gene TRBV4-2 combines with J gene TRBJ1-1; TRBD1 agrees at 10 bases. V lost 1 base and J lost 7; bases outside the gene matches: 9. The CDR3 is 16 amino acids. From germline, CDR1 is LGHNA and CDR2 YNFKEQ. CDR3 amino acids: CASSQASDRGLREAFF. CDR3 nucleotides: TGTGCCAGCAGCCAAGCTTCCGACAGGGGGCTTCGTGAAGCTTTCTTT.

This clone appeared a single time. The chain joins TRBV6-4 to TRBJ2-1; a possible D gene is TRBD2 (6 bases). The germline CDR1 and CDR2 sequences are MRHNA and SNTAGT. CDR3 length: 13 amino acids. The V end lost 4 bases, the J end lost 7 bases, and 11 bases lay between the germline ends. DNA of the CDR3: TGTGCCAGCAGTGCCGGGAGTAGTAATGAGCAGTTCTTC. It yields the protein CASSAGSSNEQFF.

The chain joins TRBV11-2 to TRBJ1-2; D not certain. V was pared by 0 bases and J by 0 bases, with 8 bases between. In germline, CDR1 is SGHAT, CDR2 FQNNGV. The CDR3 loop spans 15 amino acids. As DNA, the CDR3 is TGTGCCAGCAGCTTAGATAGTGGAGCTAACTATGGCTACACCTTC. Amino acid sequence: CASSLDSGANYGYTF.

The chain uses TRBV7-2 and TRBJ1-2; 9 nucleotides agree with TRBD1. In germline, CDR1 is SGHTA, CDR2 FQGNSA. V lost 4 bases, J lost 5 bases, and 5 bases stayed unmatched. The CDR3 spans 14 residues. CDR3 sequence (DNA): TGTGCCAGCAGCTCGACAGGGGGAATTTATGGCTACACCTTC. This translates into CASSSTGGIYGYTF.

The chain employs TRBV7-9 and TRBJ1-5, with unresolved D. V lost 3 bases to trimming and J lost 0 bases, with 9 bases between them. The CDR3 length is 15 residues. Germline V gene lookup returns CDR1 SEHNR and CDR2 FQNEAQ (reference sequence). CDR3 sequence (DNA): TGTGCCAGCAGCTTCTTAGAGAATAGCAATCAGCCCCAGCATTTT. Protein sequence: CASSFLENSNQPQHF.

The J gene is TRBJ2-4, the V gene TRBV5-4, with 9 positions matching TRBD2. The trim removed 4 bases at V and 3 bases at J, leaving 8 bases unmatched. Germline CDR1 SGHNT, CDR2 YYREEE (reference sequence). The CDR3 spans 16 residues. The CDR3 region is CASSAGTSRIKNIQYF. CDR3 sequence (DNA): TGTGCCAGCAGCGCCGGGACTAGCCGGATCAAAAACATTCAGTACTTC.

Here the CDR3 DNA reads TGTGCCAGCAGCCCCCGGGTGGGGGGGGAAGGTGAAGCTTTCTTT. Translated, it gives CASSPRVGGEGEAFF. The chain recombines TRBV3-1 (or the pseudogene TRBV3-2) with TRBJ1-1; perhaps TRBD1 as D (5 bases). V lost 4 bases and J 7 bases, leaving 19 bases between the germline ends. The CDR3 is 15 amino acids. The germline V gene encodes CDR1 LGHDT and CDR2 YNNKEL (reference sequence).

The V call is TRBV13, the J call TRBJ2-3; 15 bases are shared with TRBD2. J lost 1 base, V lost 4 bases, and 6 bases had no gene match. The CDR3 length is 18 residues. Germline V lookup: CDR1 PRHDT, CDR2 FYEKMQ (reference sequence). CDR3 sequence: CASSSAGLAGGGTDTQYF. The CDR3 coding sequence is TGTGCCAGCAGCTCAGCAGGACTAGCGGGAGGGGGCACAGATACGCAGTATTTT.

The rearrangement links TRBV7-8 to TRBJ1-1; no reliable D call. The CDR3 contains 15 residues. V was cut by 2 bases and J by 5 bases, with 15 bases left in between. The germline CDR1 and CDR2 sequences are SGHVS and FQNEAQ. The CDR3 reads CASSLSQREETEAFF. Written as DNA, the CDR3 is TGTGCCAGCAGCTTATCTCAGCGGGAGGAGACTGAAGCTTTCTTT. Together with reference TRBV7-8 and TRBJ1-1, the CDR3 gives the full variable domain: GAGVSQSPRYKVAKRGQDVALRCDPISGHVSLFWYQQALGQGPEFLTYFQNEAQLDKSGLPSDRFFAERPEGSVSTLKIQRTQQEDSAVYLCASSLSQREETEAFFGQGTRLTVV.

The chain links TRBV7-2 to TRBJ2-7; D is perhaps TRBD1 or TRBD2 (5 bases each). Germline CDR1 and CDR2: SGHTA and FQGNSA. The CDR3 totals 15 residues. The V end was cut by 2 bases, the J end by 2 bases, with 13 bases between. In nucleotides, the CDR3 is TGTGCCAGCAGCTTAAGTGGTGGGGGAGCCTACGAGCAGTACTTC. Encoded protein: CASSLSGGGAYEQYF.

The chain uses TRBV10-2 and TRBJ1-1; D perhaps matches TRBD1 (6 bases). V was clipped by 3 bases and J by 0 bases, with 14 bases between them. Germline loops: CDR1 WSHSY, CDR2 SAAADI. This CDR3 has 16 amino acids. The CDR3 is CASSDRRQVLNTEAFF. In nucleotides, the CDR3 is TGCGCCAGCAGTGACCGACGACAGGTTCTGAACACTGAAGCTTTCTTT.

In nucleotides, the CDR3 is TGTGCCTGGAAGGACAGGAGGAACACTGAAGCTTTCTTT. Amino acids: CAWKDRRNTEAFF. V gene TRBV30 combines with J gene TRBJ1-1; 7 positions match TRBD1. Germline V gives CDR1 GTSNPN, CDR2 SVGIG (reference sequence). The CDR3 has 13 residues. The V segment lost 4 bases and the J segment 1 base; nucleotides outside the gene matches: 3.

The chain has TRBV9 and TRBJ2-1; 13 bases line up with TRBD2. From germline, CDR1 is SGDLS and CDR2 YYNGEE. This CDR3 is built from 15 residues. Trimming cost V 1 base and J 6 bases; bases outside gene matches: 1. The CDR3 loop is CASSVRLAGGNEQFF. The DNA for the CDR3 is TGTGCCAGCAGCGTAAGACTAGCGGGAGGCAATGAGCAGTTCTTC.

V and J are TRBV11-3 and TRBJ2-4; perhaps TRBD1 as D (5 bases). The CDR3 sequence is 13 residues long. V lost 2 bases to trimming and J lost 6 bases, with 8 bases between them. CDR1 and CDR2 (germline): SGHNT, YENEEA. This chain's CDR3 is CASSLLQGNIQYF. CDR3 DNA: TGTGCCAGCAGCTTATTGCAGGGAAACATTCAGTACTTC.

In this sample, this clone turned up once. The chain is built from TRBV30 and TRBJ1-1; a possible D gene is TRBD1 (6 bases). Trimming shortened V by 2 bases and J by 4 bases, and 14 bases separated the two germline ends. CDR3 length: 14 amino acids. Germline V CDR1 and CDR2: GTSNPN, SVGIG (reference sequence). The CDR3, as DNA: TGTGCCTGGAGTCTAGGGGGTACTAGCACTGAAGCTTTCTTT. It is translated as CAWSLGGTSTEAFF.

This chain links TRBV18 with TRBJ1-1, with D possibly matching TRBD1 (5 bases). This CDR3 region has 13 residues. CDR1 and CDR2 from the germline V gene are KGHSH and LQKENI. The ends were cut back, 2 bases at V and 1 base at J, with 5 bases in the middle. CDR3 in amino acids: CASSPGQNTEAFF. The CDR3 region has the DNA TGTGCCAGCTCACCAGGACAGAACACTGAAGCTTTCTTT.

The V call is TRBV12-3 or TRBV12-4, the J call TRBJ1-2, with D uncertain. Trimming shortened V by 6 bases and J by 4 bases, and 12 bases separated the two germline ends. This CDR3 is 13 amino acids long. The CDR3 loop reads CASSRFSLYGYTF. In DNA, the CDR3 is TGTGCCAGCAGCAGATTTAGTCTCTATGGCTACACCTTC.